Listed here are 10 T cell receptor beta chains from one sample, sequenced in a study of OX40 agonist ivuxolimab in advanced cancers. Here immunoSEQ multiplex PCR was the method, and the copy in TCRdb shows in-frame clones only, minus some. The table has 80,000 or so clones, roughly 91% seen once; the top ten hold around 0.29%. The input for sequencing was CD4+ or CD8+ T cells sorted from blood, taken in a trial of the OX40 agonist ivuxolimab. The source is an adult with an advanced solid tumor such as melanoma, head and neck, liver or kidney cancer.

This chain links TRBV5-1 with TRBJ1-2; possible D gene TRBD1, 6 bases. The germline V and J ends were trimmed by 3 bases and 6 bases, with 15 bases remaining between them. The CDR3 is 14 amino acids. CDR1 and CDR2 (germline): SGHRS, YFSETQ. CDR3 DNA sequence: TGCGCCAGCAGCTCCCCCGCAGGGGCTGATGGCTACACCTTC. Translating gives CASSSPAGADGYTF.

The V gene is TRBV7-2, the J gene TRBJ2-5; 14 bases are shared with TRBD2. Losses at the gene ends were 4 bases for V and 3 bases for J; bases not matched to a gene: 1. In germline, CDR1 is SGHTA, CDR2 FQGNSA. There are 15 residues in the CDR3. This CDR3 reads CASSSGLAGEETQYF. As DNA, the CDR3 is TGTGCCAGCAGCTCGGGACTAGCGGGGGAAGAGACCCAGTACTTC.

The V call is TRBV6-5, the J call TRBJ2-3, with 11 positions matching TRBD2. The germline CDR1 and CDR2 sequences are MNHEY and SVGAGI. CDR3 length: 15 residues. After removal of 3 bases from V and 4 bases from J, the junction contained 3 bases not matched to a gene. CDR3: CASSYTSGGPDTQYF. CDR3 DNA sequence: TGTGCCAGCAGTTATACTAGCGGGGGCCCAGATACGCAGTATTTT.

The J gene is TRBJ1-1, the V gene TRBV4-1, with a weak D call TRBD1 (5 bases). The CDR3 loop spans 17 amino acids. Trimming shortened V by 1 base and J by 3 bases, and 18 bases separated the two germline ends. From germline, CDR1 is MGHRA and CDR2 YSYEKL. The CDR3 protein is CASSQAPGGVQDTEAFF. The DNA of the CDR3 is TGCGCCAGCAGCCAAGCCCCGGGGGGGGTACAGGACACTGAAGCTTTCTTT.

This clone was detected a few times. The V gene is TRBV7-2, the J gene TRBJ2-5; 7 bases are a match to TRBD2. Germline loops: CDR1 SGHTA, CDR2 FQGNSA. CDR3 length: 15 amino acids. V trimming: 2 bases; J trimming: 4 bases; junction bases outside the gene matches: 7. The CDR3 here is CASSLQEGRGETQYF. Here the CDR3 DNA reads TGTGCCAGCAGCTTACAGGAGGGGAGGGGAGAGACCCAGTACTTC. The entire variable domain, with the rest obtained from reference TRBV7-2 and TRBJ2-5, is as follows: GAGVSQSPSNKVTEKGKDVELRCDPISGHTALYWYRQSLGQGLEFLIYFQGNSAPDKSGLPSDRFSAERTGGSVSTLTIQRTQQEDSAVYLCASSLQEGRGETQYFGPGTRLLVL.

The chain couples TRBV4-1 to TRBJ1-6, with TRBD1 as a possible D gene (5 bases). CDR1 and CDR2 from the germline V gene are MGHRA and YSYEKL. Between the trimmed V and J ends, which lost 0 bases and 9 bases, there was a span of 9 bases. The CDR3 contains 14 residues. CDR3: CASSQDRVRSPLHF. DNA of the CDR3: TGCGCCAGCAGCCAAGACAGGGTCCGTTCACCCCTCCACTTT.

The CDR3 sequence: CASSTQGEEPAYEQYF. CDR3 coding DNA: TGTGCCAGTAGTACCCAGGGTGAGGAGCCAGCCTACGAGCAGTACTTC. The chain employs TRBV19 and TRBJ2-5; possible D gene TRBD1, 5 bases. The better agreement between TRBJ2-7 and the DNA end casts doubt on the J call. CDR3 length equals 16 residues. The germline V gene encodes CDR1 LNHDA and CDR2 SQIVND (reference sequence).

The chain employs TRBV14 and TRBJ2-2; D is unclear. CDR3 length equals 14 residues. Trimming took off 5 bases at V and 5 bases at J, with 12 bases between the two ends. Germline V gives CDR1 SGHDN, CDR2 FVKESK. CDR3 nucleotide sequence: TGTGCCAGCAGCGGCAGCCTGCGGACCGGGGAGCTGTTTTTT. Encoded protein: CASSGSLRTGELFF.

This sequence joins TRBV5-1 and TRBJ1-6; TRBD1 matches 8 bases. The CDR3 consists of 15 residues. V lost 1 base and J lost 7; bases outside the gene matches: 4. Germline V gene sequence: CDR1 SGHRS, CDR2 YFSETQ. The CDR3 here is CASSLRTGTNSPLHF. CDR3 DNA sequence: TGCGCCAGCAGCTTGCGGACAGGGACCAATTCACCCCTCCACTTT.

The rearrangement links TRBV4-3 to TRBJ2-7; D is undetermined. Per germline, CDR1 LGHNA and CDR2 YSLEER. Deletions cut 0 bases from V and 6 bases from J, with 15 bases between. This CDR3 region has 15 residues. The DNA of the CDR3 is TGCGCCAGCAGCCAAGACCAGGTCCCCACTACCGAGCAGTACTTC. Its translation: CASSQDQVPTTEQYF.